This TCR beta chain was sequenced during a study of blood T cell repertoires in COVID-19. As for the study in general: Samples taken during acute and convalescent COVID-19 were collected in the United States, Italy and Spain.

In the authors' workflow: From reference gene primer amplification, estimates of nucleated cell counts were derived. TCRdb's copy holds only in-frame clones and misses some; the assay was immunoSEQ multiplex PCR. That table is the source of V, J and clone size, and D and trimming were worked out from the DNA. The sample has around 230,000 clones, 89% seen once. Trimming removed 5 bases from V and 0 bases from J; junction bases left unmatched: 9. The CDR3 loop spans 18 amino acids. The germline V gene has CDR1 SEHNR and CDR2 FQNEAQ (reference sequence). Participant-given clinical history determined each cohort assignment.

The V gene is TRBV7-9, the J gene TRBJ1-3; 11 bases match TRBD1. The TCR was taken from a young woman with acute COVID-19. The sample comprised PBMCs or T cells enriched from blood (not recorded which). CDR3 DNA sequence: TGTGCCAGCAGCCCCGGACAGGGGGCCCTTCTCTCTGGAAACACCATATATTTT. Its protein product is CASSPGQGALLSGNTIYF.